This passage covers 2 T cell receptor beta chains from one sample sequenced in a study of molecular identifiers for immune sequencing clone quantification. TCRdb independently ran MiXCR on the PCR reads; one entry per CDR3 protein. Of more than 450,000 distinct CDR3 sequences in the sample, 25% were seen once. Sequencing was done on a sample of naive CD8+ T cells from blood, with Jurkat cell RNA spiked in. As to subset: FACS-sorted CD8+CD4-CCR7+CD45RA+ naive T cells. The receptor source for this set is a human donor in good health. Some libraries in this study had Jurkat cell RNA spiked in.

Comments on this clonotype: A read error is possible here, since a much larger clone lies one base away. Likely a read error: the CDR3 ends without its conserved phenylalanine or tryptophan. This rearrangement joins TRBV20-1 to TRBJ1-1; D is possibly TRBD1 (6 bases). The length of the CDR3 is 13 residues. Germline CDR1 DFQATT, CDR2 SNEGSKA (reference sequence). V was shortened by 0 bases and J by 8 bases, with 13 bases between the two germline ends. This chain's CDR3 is CSARDGGAGEAFL. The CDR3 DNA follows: TGCAGTGCTAGAGACGGGGGGGCAGGGGAAGCTTTCTTG.

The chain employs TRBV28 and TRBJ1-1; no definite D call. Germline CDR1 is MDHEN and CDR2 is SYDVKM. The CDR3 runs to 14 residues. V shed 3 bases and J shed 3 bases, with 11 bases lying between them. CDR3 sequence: CASSFGVAYTEAFF. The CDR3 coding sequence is TGTGCCAGCAGTTTTGGGGTAGCCTACACTGAAGCTTTCTTT.